The rows below give T cell receptor beta chains drawn from one sample of a study of T cells in Graves' hyperthyroidism and ophthalmopathy. TCRdb processed the multiplex PCR reads anew with MiXCR; each CDR3 protein has one entry. The sample carries 700,000 or so distinct CDR3 sequences, roughly 15% recorded once. Sequencing used blood. These receptors all come from a woman in her forties or fifties with Graves' ophthalmopathy. The CDR3 runs from the conserved cysteine through the conserved F or W. A D gene is named only where the DNA matches it firmly. Some rows have no size entry. The others give once, few or many, or a class for an expanded clone.

>few|TRBV4-2|TRBD1|TRBJ2-5
CASSQVGTGLGETQYF
TGTGCCAGCAGCCAAGTCGGGACAGGGTTGGGGGAGACCCAGTACTTC
>-|TRBV28|-|TRBJ2-5
CASSGTSWETQYF
TGTGCCAGCAGCGGGACGTCTTGGGAGACCCAGTACTTC
>few|TRBV9|-|TRBJ1-5
CASTPGHDSNQPQHF
TGTGCCAGCACCCCGGGACACGATAGCAATCAGCCCCAGCATTTT
>many|TRBV27|-|TRBJ1-1
CASSLSVGSEAFF
TGTGCCAGCAGTTTAAGTGTGGGGTCTGAAGCTTTCTTT
>many|TRBV28|TRBD2|TRBJ2-7
CASSLSGRARFEQYF
TGTGCCAGCAGTTTGAGCGGGAGGGCCCGTTTCGAGCAGTACTTC
>-|TRBV11-2|-|TRBJ2-5
CASSLGPGNQESQYF
TGTGCCAGCAGCTTAGGTCCGGGCAACCAAGAGAGCCAGTACTTC
>many|TRBV28|-|TRBJ2-1
CASSFDEQFF
TGTGCCAGCAGTTTTGATGAGCAGTTCTTC
>few|TRBV25-1|-|TRBJ2-2
CASSDDSTGGTGELFF
TGTGCCAGCAGCGACGACAGTACAGGTGGCACCGGGGAGCTGTTTTTT
>-|TRBV28|TRBD2|TRBJ2-5
CASSLEGLALETQYF
TGTGCCAGCAGTTTGGAGGGACTAGCCCTGGAGACCCAGTACTTC
>many|TRBV28|-|TRBJ1-1
CASRRGGMNTEAFF
TGTGCCAGCAGACGAGGGGGAATGAACACTGAAGCTTTCTTT
>many|TRBV20-1|-|TRBJ2-1
CSAQRGSSSYNEQFF
TGCAGTGCCCAGAGGGGCAGCAGCTCCTACAATGAGCAGTTCTTC
>many|TRBV7-2|TRBD1|TRBJ2-7
CASSLRDRVYEQYF
TGTGCCAGCAGCTTAAGGGACAGGGTCTACGAGCAGTACTTC
>many|TRBV20-1|TRBD2|TRBJ2-1
CSARVRGGGASGVTYNEQFF
TGCAGTGCTAGAGTACGGGGGGGGGGAGCGAGCGGGGTCACCTACAATGAGCAGTTCTTC
>many|TRBV7-2|-|TRBJ2-3
CASSVGLAGDTQYF
TGTGCCAGCAGTGTAGGGCTAGCAGGAGATACGCAGTATTTT